Presented here are 20 T cell receptor beta chains from one specimen sequenced in a study of graft-versus-host responses after intestinal transplantation. Assay used: immunoSEQ multiplex PCR; TCRdb lists only in-frame clones, some missing. The data show about 100,000 clones, about nine tenths seen once. No antigens are known for them. This specimen consisted of unstimulated CD4+ T cells sorted from spleen or lymph node cells, obtained before transplant. The receptors shown here come from a human donor who was the organ donor for an intestinal transplant.

The rearrangement links TRBV2 to TRBJ2-7, with 9 nucleotides matching TRBD1. Losses at the gene ends were 6 bases for V and 3 bases for J; bases not matched to a gene: 6. The CDR3 consists of 14 residues. Germline assignment: CDR1 SNHLY and CDR2 FYNNEI. In nucleotides, the CDR3 is TGTGCCAGCAGGGGACAGGGTTTTCGCTACGAGCAGTACTTC. It is translated as CASRGQGFRYEQYF.

V usage is TRBV7-3 and J usage is TRBJ2-1; D unclear. Germline V gene lookup returns CDR1 SGHTA and CDR2 FQGTGA. This CDR3 is 15 amino acids long. V lost 4 bases and J lost 0, with 10 bases in between. The CDR3 DNA follows: TGTGCCAGCAGCTACGGGTTTAGCTCCTACAATGAGCAGTTCTTC. Amino acid sequence: CASSYGFSSYNEQFF.

Here the CDR3 reads CASSQEAQGSTNEKLFF. CDR3 in DNA: TGTGCCAGCAGCCAAGAAGCGCAGGGATCAACTAATGAAAAACTGTTTTTT. The chain employs TRBV4-2 and TRBJ1-4, with D possibly matching TRBD1 (5 bases). Germline loops: CDR1 LGHNA, CDR2 YNFKEQ. V was shortened by 0 bases and J by 0 bases, with 11 bases between the two germline ends. The CDR3 loop spans 17 amino acids.

Remarks on this clone: Mismatch with germline at one junction end may stem from a read error. The same CDR3 can be traced to other DNA sequences in this sample. The chain couples TRBV5-1 to TRBJ1-1, with D maybe TRBD1 (5 bases). The CDR3 sequence is 16 residues long. The germline V gene has CDR1 SGHRS and CDR2 YFSETQ. The CDR3 region has the DNA TGCGCCAGCAGCTTGGGACAGAAACCTATGAACACTGAAGCCTTCTTT. Amino acids: CASSLGQKPMNTEAFF. Using reference TRBV5-1 and TRBJ1-1 for the parts outside the CDR3, the full variable domain is KAGVTQTPRYLIKTRGQQVTLSCSPISGHRSVSWYQQTPGQGLQFLFEYFSETQRNKGNFPGRFSGRQFSNSRSEMNVSTLELGDSALYLCASSLGQKPMNTEAFFGQGTRLTVV.

The count of this clone is one. This chain links TRBV9 with TRBJ2-2; TRBD1 might be the D (6 bases). Germline CDR1 and CDR2: SGDLS and YYNGEE. The CDR3 is 20 residues long. Trimming left V 3 bases short and J 2 bases short, with 26 bases between. CDR3 coding DNA: TGTGCCAGCAGCGCGAGCCAAACGGTATTGATGACAGGCAACACCGGGGAGCTGTTTTTT. This gives the protein CASSASQTVLMTGNTGELFF.

The gene calls are TRBV6-6 and TRBJ2-2; a possible D gene is TRBD1 (6 bases). V was trimmed by 8 bases and J by 2 bases, leaving 9 bases between them. The CDR3 has 13 residues. Germline V gives CDR1 MNHNY, CDR2 SVGAGI (reference sequence). CDR3 bases: TGTGCCAGCCGAGGGGGAAACACCGGGGAGCTGTTTTTT. Its protein product is CASRGGNTGELFF.

The CDR3 sequence: CASSHPGERGSAKNIQYF. As DNA, the CDR3 is TGCGCCAGCAGCCATCCGGGAGAGAGGGGTTCAGCCAAAAACATTCAGTACTTC. The chain employs TRBV4-1 and TRBJ2-4; TRBD2 might be the D (6 bases). Germline CDR1 reads MGHRA; CDR2 reads YSYEKL. The CDR3 spans 18 residues. V lost 3 bases, J lost 0 bases, and 18 bases lay in between.

V is TRBV29-1 and J is TRBJ1-2, with D perhaps TRBD1 (5 bases). The CDR3 contains 13 residues. Trimming took 5 bases from V and 5 from J, leaving 15 bases between them. Per germline, CDR1 SQVTM and CDR2 ANQGSEA. This CDR3 reads CSVRFQGGYGYTF. For the CDR3, the DNA is TGCAGCGTTCGGTTCCAGGGAGGATATGGCTACACCTTC.

The genes are TRBV4-1 and TRBJ2-3, with a possible D match to TRBD1 (5 bases). With 1 base removed from V and 6 bases from J, the gap between germline ends came to 8 bases. CDR1 and CDR2 (germline): MGHRA, YSYEKL. The CDR3 extends over 13 amino acids. This CDR3 reads CASSQAGFDTQYF. The CDR3 nucleotides read TGCGCCAGCAGCCAAGCAGGGTTCGATACGCAGTATTTT.

In regard to this clone: At one end, the junction sequence differs from germline, possibly due to a read error. The J gene is TRBJ2-3, the V gene TRBV5-1; 9 bases fit TRBD2. CDR3 length: 15 amino acids. Germline assignment: CDR1 SGHRS and CDR2 YFSETQ. The CDR3 sequence: CASTLGTSGPDTQYF. CDR3 nucleotide sequence: TGCGCCAGCACCTTGGGAACTAGCGGGCCAGATACGCAGTATTTT.

This sequence joins TRBV20-1 and TRBJ1-2; D remains unclear. The CDR3 is 11 amino acids. Trimming removed 3 bases at V and 7 bases at J, with 9 bases between. In germline, CDR1 is DFQATT, CDR2 SNEGSKA (reference sequence). CDR3 residues: CSASQAIGYTF. The CDR3 nucleotides read TGCAGTGCTAGCCAGGCTATTGGCTACACCTTC.

The chain couples TRBV5-1 to TRBJ2-5, with 8 positions matching TRBD1. The ends lost 4 bases at V and 1 base at J; junction bases unmatched: 3. From germline, CDR1 is SGHRS and CDR2 YFSETQ. The CDR3 runs 14 residues. CDR3: CASSPGQAQETQYF. The CDR3 DNA is TGCGCCAGCAGCCCGGGACAGGCCCAAGAGACCCAGTACTTC.

Remarks on this clone: Within the sample, other DNA sequences also encode this same CDR3. This chain links TRBV19 with TRBJ2-2, with TRBD1 identical over 7 bases. The CDR3 is 15 residues long. Germline trimming cut 3 bases from V and 4 bases from J; bases unmatched to any gene: 5. Germline CDR1 LNHDA, CDR2 SQIVND (reference sequence). The CDR3 protein is CASSIKGAFTGELFF. CDR3 bases: TGTGCCAGTAGTATTAAGGGGGCATTCACCGGGGAGCTGTTTTTT.

This clone showed up just once. The chain has TRBV7-2 and TRBJ1-2; 12 nucleotides line up with TRBD1. The CDR3 loop spans 14 amino acids. J was trimmed by 8 bases and V by 7 bases; bases with no gene match: 8. Germline V lookup: CDR1 SGHTA, CDR2 FQGNSA. The DNA of the CDR3 is TGTGCCAGCACCCGCGGGACAGGGGGCCGGGGCTACACCTTC. It yields the protein CASTRGTGGRGYTF.

The J gene is TRBJ2-2, the V gene TRBV27, with D perhaps TRBD1 (6 bases). The CDR3 sequence is 16 residues long. V was shortened by 6 bases and J by 7 bases, with 21 bases between the two germline ends. Per the germline V gene, CDR1 is MNHEY and CDR2 is SMNVEV (reference sequence). CDR3 bases: TGTGCCAGCAGCCTATCTTGGGGGCTGGTAATCGGGGAGCTGTTTTTT. The encoded protein is CASSLSWGLVIGELFF.

A remark on this clone: Within the sample, other DNA sequences also encode this same CDR3. The gene calls are TRBV7-3 and TRBJ2-5; D is possibly TRBD1 (5 bases). V dropped 3 bases and J dropped 2 bases, with 7 bases sitting between them. The CDR3 length is 13 residues. Per germline, CDR1 SGHTA and CDR2 FQGTGA. The CDR3 sequence: CASSFGAQETQYF. CDR3 nucleotides: TGTGCCAGCAGCTTTGGGGCACAAGAGACCCAGTACTTC.

This clone was picked up one time. One end of the junction is discordant with germline, which a read error may explain. V and J are TRBV18 and TRBJ1-1; possibly TRBD1 for D (6 bases). Germline V lookup: CDR1 KGHSH, CDR2 LQKENI. CDR3 size: 13 residues. The CDR3 region has the DNA TGTGCCAGCCGGCAGGGGCTGAAGACTGAAGCTTTCTTT. It codes for CASRQGLKTEAFF.

This chain joins TRBV5-6 and TRBJ1-5, with D perhaps TRBD1 (5 bases). This CDR3 has 16 residues. Trimming removed 3 bases from V and 4 bases from J, with 17 bases in between. Germline V gene sequence: CDR1 SGHDT, CDR2 YYEEEE. As DNA, the CDR3 is TGTGCCAGCAGCTCAAGATCCCGGGGACTTAATCAGCCCCAGCATTTT. Protein: CASSSRSRGLNQPQHF.

The chain couples TRBV7-7 to TRBJ2-7, with D tentatively TRBD2 (6 bases). Germline values: CDR1 SSHAT, CDR2 FNYEAQ (reference sequence). The CDR3 runs to 15 residues. Trimming took 1 base from V and 3 from J, leaving 13 bases between them. The CDR3 protein is CASSLGVEGNYEQYF. CDR3 coding DNA: TGTGCCAGCAGCTTAGGTGTGGAGGGAAACTACGAGCAGTACTTC.

The chain uses TRBV4-2 and TRBJ2-3; D is possibly TRBD2 (7 bases). V lost 4 bases, J lost 2 bases, and 16 bases lay in between. Looked up from germline, CDR1 is LGHNA and CDR2 is YNFKEQ. This CDR3 is 16 amino acids long. CDR3 amino acids: CASSPPTRGPTDTQYF. The DNA of the CDR3 is TGTGCCAGCAGCCCTCCGACGCGGGGGCCCACAGATACGCAGTATTTT.